Listed here are 27 T cell receptor beta chains from one sample, sequenced in a study of T cells expressing NK-cell markers. TCRdb re-analyzed the 5' RACE reads; it lists each CDR3 protein once, without DNA. Recorded for this sample: under 600,000 distinct CDR3 sequences. The material sequenced was blood T cells: a sorted CD56 or NKG2C T cell subset, CD4+ or CD8+ T cells, or bulk PBMC T cells (not recorded which). These receptors all come from a woman between 50 and 59 years old in good health.

The V and J genes are TRBV20-1 and TRBJ2-3. The CDR3 covers 12 residues. Germline lookup yields CDR1 DFQATT and CDR2 SNEGSKA (reference sequence). CDR3 sequence: CSALTSSYTQYF.

CDR3 in amino acids: CSAVDLGNTEAFF. The rearrangement uses TRBV20-1 and TRBJ1-1. CDR1 DFQATT and CDR2 SNEGSKA come from the germline V gene (reference sequence). The CDR3 is made up of 13 amino acids.

The rearrangement uses TRBV12-3 or TRBV12-4 and TRBJ2-7; TCRdb calls TRBD2, which cannot be checked without DNA. This CDR3 contains 15 residues. The CDR3 is CASSPLAGKGGEQYF.

The chain links TRBV11-3 to TRBJ2-1; lacking DNA, the TRBD2 call made by TCRdb goes unchecked. Germline V gives CDR1 SGHNT, CDR2 YENEEA. The CDR3 extends over 15 amino acids. The CDR3 protein is CASSWTSGRVNEQFF.

The genes are TRBV24-1 and TRBJ2-1; TCRdb reports TRBD1, a call that lacks DNA to check it against. Germline V gene sequence: CDR1 KGHDR, CDR2 SFDVKD. The CDR3 is 14 amino acids. The CDR3 protein is CATIGGSTYNEQFF.

V gene TRBV20-1 combines with J gene TRBJ2-5. The germline gives CDR1 DFQATT, CDR2 SNEGSKA (reference sequence). This CDR3 comprises 17 residues. CDR3 residues: CSARDRLARVYIETQYF.

This chain links TRBV6-5 with TRBJ2-1. The CDR3 consists of 14 residues. Germline CDR1 and CDR2: MNHEY and SVGAGI. CDR3 loop: CASSYSKTFDEQFF.

This chain's CDR3 is CASSDYRTPSYGYTF. V and J are TRBV2 and TRBJ1-2. Germline V gives CDR1 SNHLY, CDR2 FYNNEI. CDR3 length: 15 amino acids. Using reference TRBV2 and TRBJ1-2 for the parts outside the CDR3, the full variable domain is EPEVTQTPSHQVTQMGQEVILRCVPISNHLYFYWYRQILGQKVEFLVSFYNNEISEKSEIFDDQFSVERPDGSNFTLKIRSTKLEDSAMYFCASSDYRTPSYGYTFGSGTRLTVV.

The chain carries TRBV12-3 or TRBV12-4 and TRBJ2-5; TCRdb's D gene call, TRBD2, goes unchecked for lack of DNA. This CDR3 contains 14 residues. CDR3: CASSLAGLAKTQYF.

The genes are TRBV7-2 and TRBJ1-3. CDR1 and CDR2 from the germline V gene are SGHTA and FQGNSA. The CDR3 spans 13 residues. The CDR3 spells CASSTGGGDTIYF.

The chain couples TRBV5-1 to TRBJ2-1; TCRdb's D gene call, TRBD2, goes unchecked for lack of DNA. Germline V gene data show CDR1 as SGHRS and CDR2 as YFSETQ. The CDR3 consists of 17 residues. The CDR3 loop reads CASSFRGVIGSYNEQFF.

This chain uses TRBV7-2 with TRBJ2-1; with no DNA, the TCRdb D assignment of TRBD2 cannot be verified. There are 14 residues in the CDR3. CDR1 SGHTA and CDR2 FQGNSA come from the germline V gene. CDR3 amino acids: CASSLVTSEPLLFF.

CDR3 protein: CASTVRETDTQYF. The chain is built from TRBV7-9 and TRBJ2-3; TCRdb outputs TRBD2, but without DNA this stays unchecked. Germline assignment: CDR1 SEHNR and CDR2 FQNEAQ (reference sequence). The CDR3 covers 13 residues.

The chain couples TRBV19 to TRBJ2-2; TCRdb returns TRBD1, unconfirmable since there is no DNA. This CDR3 contains 17 residues. CDR1 is LNHDA, CDR2 SQIVND, per germline (reference sequence). The CDR3 sequence: CASSRNSGTANTGELFF.

This chain connects TRBV12-3 or TRBV12-4 to TRBJ1-2; checking the TCRdb D call of TRBD1 is not possible without DNA. There are 14 residues in the CDR3. CDR3 amino acids: CASSLVVGQTSYTF.

The chain has TRBV11-3 and TRBJ2-1; TCRdb's D call of TRBD1 is untestable without DNA. The length of the CDR3 is 16 residues. Germline V gene sequence: CDR1 SGHNT, CDR2 YENEEA. CDR3 residues: CASSSSAGGHWDEQFF.

The CDR3: CASSLLGTGELFF. J is TRBJ2-2 and V is TRBV5-6. This CDR3 has 13 amino acids. Germline CDR1 reads SGHDT; CDR2 reads YYEEEE.

This sequence joins TRBV12-3 or TRBV12-4 and TRBJ1-1. The CDR3 totals 18 residues. CDR3 residues: CASSLLSIFQGGWTEAFF.

The chain employs TRBV11-2 and TRBJ2-3; TCRdb picks TRBD1, but there is no DNA to check that call. This CDR3 spans 14 amino acids. Germline-derived CDR1 and CDR2 are SGHAT and FQNNGV. The CDR3 loop is CASSLGANADTQYF.

The chain combines TRBV4-1 with TRBJ2-1; the D call of TRBD1 rests on TCRdb alone, since no DNA is present to check it. CDR3 length equals 15 residues. CDR1 MGHRA and CDR2 YSYEKL come from the germline V gene. The CDR3 spells CASSPRDRGYNEQFF.

J is TRBJ2-1 and V is TRBV5-1; TCRdb's D call, TRBD1, is unchecked because there is no DNA. The CDR3 loop spans 16 amino acids. The germline V gene has CDR1 SGHRS and CDR2 YFSETQ. The CDR3 here is CASTSALGGRNNEQFF. Combining the CDR3 with reference TRBV5-1 and TRBJ2-1 gives the whole variable domain KAGVTQTPRYLIKTRGQQVTLSCSPISGHRSVSWYQQTPGQGLQFLFEYFSETQRNKGNFPGRFSGRQFSNSRSEMNVSTLELGDSALYLCASTSALGGRNNEQFFGPGTRLTVL.

The chain couples TRBV25-1 to TRBJ2-7; the D call from TCRdb, TRBD1, cannot be confirmed without DNA. The germline V gene has CDR1 MGHDK and CDR2 SYGVNS. The CDR3 has 14 amino acids. This CDR3 reads CASSATGRRYEQYF.

This chain connects TRBV14 to TRBJ2-6. Germline V gives CDR1 SGHDN, CDR2 FVKESK. The CDR3 runs to 18 residues. CDR3 residues: CASSQGQFAAPGANVLTF.

The chain employs TRBV2 and TRBJ2-7; TCRdb lists TRBD2, though no DNA is available to test this call. Per germline, CDR1 SNHLY and CDR2 FYNNEI. The CDR3 contains 18 residues. The CDR3 reads CASRPVLGSGRDFYEQYF.

The rearrangement uses TRBV5-4 and TRBJ1-4. The CDR3 runs 14 residues. Germline-derived CDR1 and CDR2 are SGHNT and YYREEE (reference sequence). The CDR3 sequence: CASSWDRENEKLFF.

V is TRBV7-3 and J is TRBJ2-1; TCRdb's assignment of TRBD1 cannot be checked, as there is no DNA. Looked up from germline, CDR1 is SGHTA and CDR2 is FQGTGA. The CDR3 runs 16 residues. CDR3 protein: CASSPDSSSSYNEQFF.

V gene TRBV7-3 combines with J gene TRBJ1-4; the D gene TCRdb calls, TRBD1, cannot be checked with no DNA. Germline V gives CDR1 SGHTA, CDR2 FQGTGA. The CDR3 covers 14 residues. This CDR3 is CASSEAGGSEKLFF.